This T cell receptor beta chain was sequenced during a study of cytomegalovirus exposure and HLA in healthy donors (dated by TCRdb to about 2017). Notes on the research overall: An earlier analysis of fewer than 750 of the donors reported over 250 Gb of sequence data and 95 million to 120 million unique TCR beta sequences obtained from roughly 170 million T cells. An early release covering roughly 640 HLA-typed donors comprised about 300 gigabases of sequencing data and some 79 million unique TCR sequences. The genetic ancestry cluster associated with self-reported Caucasian donors included around 76% of the roughly 400 genotyped donors. The aim of the study was to test whether cataloging public T cell receptors could identify signatures of past pathogen exposure. Using immunosequencing, the study profiled T cell repertoires from around 670 subjects and related those repertoires to cytomegalovirus serostatus. A separate validation cohort of 100 to 150 different subjects was used in addition to the roughly 620-subject first cohort. The study combined high-throughput TCR immunosequencing, statistical association of individual TCRs with disease status, and machine learning to predict cytomegalovirus infection status. A later analysis re-analyzed previously published TCR beta repertoires from 666 donors and added high-resolution HLA genotyping to study TCR occurrence patterns. Rather than using new phenotypic data, the later analysis identified candidate immune exposures from TCR beta sequences and from how often those sequences occurred across donors. An earlier analysis of around 640 of the donors used high-throughput TCR beta sequencing to judge whether each TCR beta V gene segment behaved as functional or pseudogenic. Donor age, sex, ethnicity and CMV serostatus were compiled together with the repertoire data. A later genetic analysis took genome-wide SNP genotypes for about 65% of the 666 donors and used that subset as a discovery cohort. All discovery cohort repertoires had been generated on a single sequencing platform. Both class I and class II loci were covered by HLA typing, at four-digit resolution. The number of donors typed differed by locus, with roughly 620-640 for A, B, C, DRB1 and DQB1, roughly 520 for DQA1, 600 to 610 for DPA1, and some 450 for DPB1. A few DR-DQ haplotypes were handled as single units for association and clustering because linkage in the cohort was strong. Among about 390 genotyped donors of the cohort, an average of about 240,000 unique TCR beta nucleotide sequences were sequenced per donor, approximately 20% of them non-productive.

Regarding this clone: Which antigen it targets is not known. There are no base qualities to consult, and no much larger clone falls within one base.

The full study reports these points: Because counts were too low, about 18 rarely observed V segments, including chromosome 9 orphons, were excluded from the earlier analysis of around 590 of the donors. In a later analysis, the rate of TCR association differed among HLA loci, with DRB1 alleles having the most associated TCRs and HLA-C alleles having the fewest. Because the 87-base-pair reads could not distinguish some IMGT-functional V segments, including TRBV6-2 and TRBV6-3, those segments were excluded. Cytomegalovirus status was reported to be diagnosed by the classifier with high specificity and sensitivity in both the original and validation cohorts. In an earlier analysis of 587 of the donors, most TCR beta V segments were observed in productive rearrangements about 87% or about 30% of the time, broadly matching IMGT annotations. Most TCR sequences were observed very rarely across donors, whereas some public TCRs were present in many individuals. In vitro tests confirmed that a few of the cytomegalovirus-associated TCR beta chains recognize cytomegalovirus antigens. A further reported finding was that TCR beta sequences accurately predicted the HLA-A and HLA-B alleles for most subjects in the first cohort. In a later analysis, HLA-associated TCR beta chains showed more clonal expansion and lower generation probabilities than non-associated chains that were equally common. In a later genetic analysis, fewer N-insertions in productive TCRs were reported among donors in an Asian-associated ancestry cluster than the roughly 640-donor mean. The only immune exposure information available for the cohort was CMV serostatus. A later analysis reported that several top co-occurrence clusters appeared linked to parvovirus B19, influenza, CMV and Epstein-Barr virus. In this cohort, only TCR beta chains were sequenced, and detectable features were limited by the absence of alpha or paired-chain data. Strong co-occurrence of HLA alleles, especially DR and DQ, made assigning TCR associations to individual alleles difficult. A cluster of highly shared sequence variants was judged likely to be a technical artifact of the sequencing pipeline. It was suggested by the authors that the approach could potentially be generalized to other disease states and immunological phenotypes. Roughly uniform sequencing depth across donors was assumed in presence/absence analyses, although this assumption may not hold. Correlated functional status among segregating V segments might reflect linkage disequilibrium, but an unknown experimental factor could not be ruled out. Because HLA typing was unavailable for some donors at each locus, only the typed subset was used in association tests. In a later analysis, 16,951 TCR beta sequences were associated with specific HLA alleles at a false discovery rate of 0.05. According to a later analysis, most CMV-associated TCR beta chains appeared to be HLA-restricted, and the HLA associations seemed to be driven largely by CMV exposure. A later genetic analysis associated a missense DCLRE1C variant with V-gene and J-gene trimming of TCR beta chains, and an independent cohort replicated the association. A total of 150 to 200 TCR beta chains were listed by the study as associated with cytomegalovirus.

In total, more than 500 healthy bone marrow donors made up the cohort. Cohort members were all nominally healthy when sampled, although unrecorded immune exposures were likely present. The donor was CMV seropositive and belonged to the group of a few hundred seropositive cohort members. Each donor provided a peripheral blood sample, and peripheral blood mononuclear cells were used for TCR beta sequencing. Genomic DNA was extracted from the blood cell samples with the Qiagen DNeasy Blood Extraction Kit. The method behind the library was the immunoSEQ multiplex PCR assay. A mixture of 60 forward primers for TCR Vbeta segments and 13 reverse primers for TCR Jbeta segments was used in the multiplex PCR. Amplification of the CDR3 region of rearranged TCR beta genes was performed with a multiplex PCR assay on genomic DNA. Amplified TCR beta libraries were sequenced as 87-base-pair reads on the Illumina HiSeq System. Turning to the authors' computational methods: A later analysis tallied around 82 million unique TCR beta chains across the 550 to 850 repertoires, and around 12 million of those chains were shared by two or more donors. A nearest-neighbor algorithm error-corrected the raw reads and collapsed the reads into unique sequences, merging closely related sequences to remove PCR and sequencing errors. CDR3 sequences were aligned to IMGT reference sequences to assign V, D and J gene segments. For a sequence to be retained, a match of at least six nucleotides to both a V gene segment and a J gene segment was required. A rearrangement counted as productive if the CDR3 had no stop codons and remained in frame with V and J, and every other rearrangement counted as non-productive. CDR3 was defined according to IMGT convention as the region running from the second conserved V-encoded cysteine to the conserved J-encoded phenylalanine. The earlier analysis of about 500 of the donors excluded sequences that lacked an unambiguous match to a single V gene segment. In an earlier analysis of approximately 590 of the donors, a V segment was called functional when productive rearrangements were above 56.7%, and segregating when the standard deviation between donors exceeded 5%. A statistical classification framework was developed to diagnose cytomegalovirus status using the catalog of TCR beta chain sequences. In a later analysis, TCR nucleotide sequences were compared against IMGT/GENE-DB human TR gene sequences so that V and J genes could be assigned. A later analysis assigned CDR3 sequences and most-parsimonious VDJ recombination scenarios with the TCRdist pipeline. In a later analysis, each TCR beta chain was defined by its CDR3 amino acid sequence together with its V-gene family, and reads lacking a unique V-gene family were excluded. As a way to deal with suspected cross-contamination and a sequencing artifact, a later analysis dropped approximately 590 nucleotide sequences that were highly shared and had low generation probability. In a later analysis, a clonal expansion index was calculated for each public chain from normalized within-repertoire ranks of inferred template counts. Generation probabilities in a later analysis came from a VDJ recombination model fitted to out-of-frame rearrangements, and those results were checked against IGoR. A later analysis scored TCR-TCR, TCR-HLA and TCR-CMV co-occurrence with hypergeometric tests, applying a repertoire-size bias correction to TCR pairs. To estimate false discovery rates, a later analysis permuted the HLA or CMV assignments 20 times. In a later analysis, co-occurring TCRs were grouped with DBSCAN, and TCRdist sequence similarity was added when clustering was performed within HLA-allele-positive subsets. Co-occurrence clustering excluded repertoires with fewer than 30,000 or more than 120,000 public chains, plus five with anomalous nucleotide sharing. In TCRdb, the immuneACCESS table is reduced to in-frame sequences with V and J assigned. These tables do not hold every clone; where another copy was compared, an unresolved V gene accounts for under half, and the others remain unexplained. V and J calls and clone size come straight from that table; D and trimming were deduced from the DNA. The sample records tens of thousands of clones, around 80% of which are singletons. Jointly, the top ten make up around 2.5% of the sample.

The germline V gene specifies MNHEY as CDR1 and SVGAGI as CDR2. There are 14 amino acids in the CDR3, from cysteine to phenylalanine inclusive. Only the CDR3 part of the read is kept: 42 bases, read in frame from the first base. V loses 6 bases of germline sequence and J loses 3 bases, and the interval between the two ends is 13 bases. The material sequenced was PBMCs. The source is a male donor in good health and CMV-seropositive. The chain links TRBV6-5 with TRBJ2-3; the D gene cannot be resolved reliably. For the CDR3, the sequence is CASSRTGLTDTQYF. The DNA is TGTGCCAGCAGCCGCACTGGTTTGACAGATACGCAGTATTTT.